Listed below are T cell receptor beta chains from one sample, sequenced in a study of human T cells and chemical hapten exposure. TCRdb itself ran the RACE reads through MiXCR, one entry per CDR3 protein. The sample includes about 120,000 distinct CDR3 sequences, roughly 12% of them seen just once. The starting material was whole blood, obtained in connection with sensitization to the hapten diphenylcyclopropenone (DPC). The receptors shown here come from a woman aged 50 to 65 with alopecia areata. Some clones in this sample may be carry-over from other donors' samples. CDR3s include the opening cysteine and the closing phenylalanine or tryptophan. The order of the fields is V gene, clone size, J gene, D gene, CDR3 DNA, CDR3 protein. D genes are given only for firm matches. Some rows have no size entry. The others give once, few or many, or a class for an expanded clone.

v_call: TRBV28; clone_size: -; j_call: TRBJ2-7; d_call: -; cdr3_nt: TGTGCCAGCACCCCAAGGAGGGGGAACGAGCAGTACTTC; cdr3_aa: CASTPRRGNEQYF
v_call: TRBV7-8; clone_size: -; j_call: TRBJ1-1; d_call: -; cdr3_nt: TGTGCCAGCAGCTCATCCAGGGGTAGCACTGAAGCTTTCTTT; cdr3_aa: CASSSSRGSTEAFF
v_call: TRBV7-9; clone_size: many; j_call: TRBJ1-1; d_call: -; cdr3_nt: TGTGCCAGCAGCAGAGGGGGACCGGAAGCTTTCTTT; cdr3_aa: CASSRGGPEAFF
v_call: TRBV20-1; clone_size: few; j_call: TRBJ1-4; d_call: TRBD1; cdr3_nt: TGCAGTGCTAGAGATCTAAGAACAGGGGTCGAAAAACTGTTTTTT; cdr3_aa: CSARDLRTGVEKLFF
v_call: TRBV11-3; clone_size: many; j_call: TRBJ2-7; d_call: -; cdr3_nt: TGTGCCAGCAGCCGGCAGGGTTTCGAGCAGTACTTC; cdr3_aa: CASSRQGFEQYF
v_call: TRBV27; clone_size: many; j_call: TRBJ1-1; d_call: -; cdr3_nt: TGTGCCAGCAGTTATCGATCGAACACTGAAGCTTTCTTT; cdr3_aa: CASSYRSNTEAFF
v_call: TRBV12-3/TRBV12-4; clone_size: many; j_call: TRBJ2-3; d_call: TRBD2; cdr3_nt: TGTGCCAGCAGTCTAGCGGGGGGTCGCGATACGCAGTATTTT; cdr3_aa: CASSLAGGRDTQYF
v_call: TRBV5-1; clone_size: -; j_call: TRBJ2-2; d_call: -; cdr3_nt: TGCGCCAGCAGCTTGGCCCCCCAGCTGGCGAACACCGGGGAGCTGTTTTTT; cdr3_aa: CASSLAPQLANTGELFF
v_call: TRBV7-2; clone_size: -; j_call: TRBJ1-2; d_call: -; cdr3_nt: TGTGCCAGCAGTTTACAGACCGGGACGATGTATGGCTACACCTTC; cdr3_aa: CASSLQTGTMYGYTF
v_call: TRBV3-1; clone_size: -; j_call: TRBJ2-7; d_call: -; cdr3_nt: TGTGCCAGCAGCCAAGTTTCGGCAAGGGAAAAGCAGTACTTC; cdr3_aa: CASSQVSAREKQYF
v_call: TRBV7-6; clone_size: -; j_call: TRBJ2-7; d_call: -; cdr3_nt: TGTGCCAGCAGCTTAATCTGGGAGAGGGAGCAGTACTTC; cdr3_aa: CASSLIWEREQYF
v_call: TRBV20-1; clone_size: few; j_call: TRBJ1-1; d_call: -; cdr3_nt: TGCAGTGCTAGCATACCGGACAGAGAAGCTTTCTTT; cdr3_aa: CSASIPDREAFF
v_call: TRBV10-3; clone_size: few; j_call: TRBJ1-3; d_call: -; cdr3_nt: TGTGCCATCAGTGAACTGACGGGCCTCTCTGGAAACACCATATATTTT; cdr3_aa: CAISELTGLSGNTIYF
v_call: TRBV5-1; clone_size: few; j_call: TRBJ1-1; d_call: -; cdr3_nt: TGCGCCAGCAGCTTGGCCCGGACAGCTTCTGAAGCTTTCTTT; cdr3_aa: CASSLARTASEAFF
v_call: TRBV10-1; clone_size: -; j_call: TRBJ1-1; d_call: TRBD1; cdr3_nt: TGCGCCAGCAGTGAGTCGGGACAGGGAGCTTTCTTT; cdr3_aa: CASSESGQGAFF
v_call: TRBV27; clone_size: few; j_call: TRBJ2-7; d_call: -; cdr3_nt: TGTGCCAGCTATACCTACGAGCAGTACTTC; cdr3_aa: CASYTYEQYF
v_call: TRBV12-3/TRBV12-4; clone_size: -; j_call: TRBJ2-1; d_call: TRBD2; cdr3_nt: TGTGCCAGCAGTTTTTTGTCTAGCGGGCAAGACAATGAGCAGTTCTTC; cdr3_aa: CASSFLSSGQDNEQFF
v_call: TRBV7-9; clone_size: few; j_call: TRBJ2-7; d_call: TRBD2; cdr3_nt: TGTGCCAGCAGCGAAACTAGCGGAAACTCCTACGAGCAGTACTTC; cdr3_aa: CASSETSGNSYEQYF
v_call: TRBV11-2; clone_size: few; j_call: TRBJ1-2; d_call: TRBD1; cdr3_nt: TGTGCCAGCAGGGGACAGGGTCAGGATGGCTACACCTTC; cdr3_aa: CASRGQGQDGYTF
v_call: TRBV5-4; clone_size: many; j_call: TRBJ2-7; d_call: -; cdr3_nt: TGTGCCAGCAGCCCCCCGGGCGGAGCCCAACGTTACGAGCAGTACTTC; cdr3_aa: CASSPPGGAQRYEQYF
v_call: TRBV6-5; clone_size: many; j_call: TRBJ1-6; d_call: -; cdr3_nt: TGTGCCAGCAGTCCGACAGAGGGGACCCTCCACTTT; cdr3_aa: CASSPTEGTLHF
v_call: TRBV12-3/TRBV12-4; clone_size: many; j_call: TRBJ1-6; d_call: -; cdr3_nt: TGTGCCAGCAGTTTAGTGGCGGGCATTAATTCACCCCTCCACTTT; cdr3_aa: CASSLVAGINSPLHF
v_call: TRBV6-2/TRBV6-3; clone_size: many; j_call: TRBJ1-6; d_call: -; cdr3_nt: TGTGCCAGCAGTTACTCGACGAAGACCCCTATAGGTTCACCCCTCCACTTT; cdr3_aa: CASSYSTKTPIGSPLHF
v_call: TRBV6-5; clone_size: -; j_call: TRBJ2-2; d_call: TRBD2; cdr3_nt: TGTGCCAGCAGTTATCTGACTAGCGGAGGGAACACCGGGGAGCTGTTTTTT; cdr3_aa: CASSYLTSGGNTGELFF
v_call: TRBV20-1; clone_size: -; j_call: TRBJ2-7; d_call: -; cdr3_nt: TGCAGTGCCCTGAATCCAACAAACTCGGGAGAGCAGTACTTC; cdr3_aa: CSALNPTNSGEQYF
v_call: TRBV12-3/TRBV12-4; clone_size: -; j_call: TRBJ1-3; d_call: -; cdr3_nt: TGTGGCAGCAGTTTAGGAGGCGGGGGCCCTGGAAACACCATATATTTT; cdr3_aa: CGSSLGGGGPGNTIYF
v_call: TRBV6-6; clone_size: -; j_call: TRBJ1-5; d_call: -; cdr3_nt: TGTGCCAGCAGTCGGGCGGGGGAGGGTCAGCCCCAGCATTTT; cdr3_aa: CASSRAGEGQPQHF
v_call: TRBV7-9; clone_size: -; j_call: TRBJ2-7; d_call: -; cdr3_nt: TGTGCCAGCAGCTTAAGGGAAAGGTCTGACGAGCAGTACTTC; cdr3_aa: CASSLRERSDEQYF
v_call: TRBV29-1; clone_size: many; j_call: TRBJ1-1; d_call: -; cdr3_nt: TGCAGCGTTCGCGACAGAGAAGCTTTCTTT; cdr3_aa: CSVRDREAFF
v_call: TRBV4-2; clone_size: -; j_call: TRBJ1-4; d_call: TRBD1; cdr3_nt: TGTGCCAGCAGCCACGATCCGATGGACAGGGGCCGGAGAGGGACTAATGAAAAACTGTTTTTT; cdr3_aa: CASSHDPMDRGRRGTNEKLFF
v_call: TRBV12-3/TRBV12-4; clone_size: -; j_call: TRBJ1-4; d_call: -; cdr3_nt: TGTGCCAGCCAAAGGGGTGGAGATGAAAAACTGTTTTTT; cdr3_aa: CASQRGGDEKLFF
v_call: TRBV7-9; clone_size: many; j_call: TRBJ2-3; d_call: TRBD2; cdr3_nt: TGTGCCAGCAGCCCGACCGGGACTAGAGCTAGCACAGATACGCAGTATTTT; cdr3_aa: CASSPTGTRASTDTQYF
v_call: TRBV20-1; clone_size: -; j_call: TRBJ2-7; d_call: -; cdr3_nt: TGCAGTGCCGCCGACAGGCCAACTGGGTACGAGCAGTACTTC; cdr3_aa: CSAADRPTGYEQYF
v_call: TRBV6-5; clone_size: once; j_call: TRBJ1-3; d_call: -; cdr3_nt: TGTGCCAGCAGTTACTCGATTGTAAGCTCTGGAAACACCATATATTTT; cdr3_aa: CASSYSIVSSGNTIYF
v_call: TRBV20-1; clone_size: -; j_call: TRBJ2-7; d_call: TRBD1; cdr3_nt: TGCAGTGCTAGAGATATACTCCAGGGGGCCTACGAGCAGTACTTC; cdr3_aa: CSARDILQGAYEQYF
v_call: TRBV7-9; clone_size: many; j_call: TRBJ2-7; d_call: -; cdr3_nt: TGTGCCAGCAGCTTAGTCGGGAACGCGGTCGCCCCGGTAGGGCAGTACTTC; cdr3_aa: CASSLVGNAVAPVGQYF
v_call: TRBV19; clone_size: many; j_call: TRBJ2-2; d_call: TRBD2; cdr3_nt: TGTGCCAGTAGTATGGGAGGGGCAAACACCGGGGAGCTGTTTTTT; cdr3_aa: CASSMGGANTGELFF
v_call: TRBV12-3/TRBV12-4; clone_size: many; j_call: TRBJ1-1; d_call: -; cdr3_nt: TGTGCCAGCAGTTACGTTTTAAGCCCACAGGGTGAAGCTTTCTTT; cdr3_aa: CASSYVLSPQGEAFF
v_call: TRBV20-1; clone_size: many; j_call: TRBJ2-1; d_call: TRBD2; cdr3_nt: TGCAGTGCTAGAGCGCGAGCGGGATACAATGAGCAGTTCTTC; cdr3_aa: CSARARAGYNEQFF
v_call: TRBV27; clone_size: many; j_call: TRBJ1-2; d_call: -; cdr3_nt: TGTGCCAGCAGTTTAAGGGCAGGGCCAAGTGGCTACACCTTC; cdr3_aa: CASSLRAGPSGYTF
v_call: TRBV11-1; clone_size: -; j_call: TRBJ2-3; d_call: -; cdr3_nt: TGTGCCAGCAGCCCCGCCCGCACAGATACGCAGTATTTT; cdr3_aa: CASSPARTDTQYF
v_call: TRBV25-1; clone_size: many; j_call: TRBJ2-1; d_call: TRBD2; cdr3_nt: TGTGCCAGCACTATACTAGCGGGCAATGAGCAGTTCTTC; cdr3_aa: CASTILAGNEQFF
v_call: TRBV7-9; clone_size: many; j_call: TRBJ1-1; d_call: -; cdr3_nt: TGTGCCAGCAGCTTAGACAGTAACACTGAAGCTTTCTTT; cdr3_aa: CASSLDSNTEAFF
v_call: TRBV12-3/TRBV12-4; clone_size: many; j_call: TRBJ2-5; d_call: -; cdr3_nt: TGTGCCAGCAGCGCCCTTGGGGGTCAAGAGACCCAGTACTTC; cdr3_aa: CASSALGGQETQYF
v_call: TRBV20-1; clone_size: few; j_call: TRBJ2-4; d_call: TRBD1; cdr3_nt: TGCAGTGCTCTACGGACAGGACCGGACATTCAGTACTTC; cdr3_aa: CSALRTGPDIQYF
v_call: TRBV6-6; clone_size: many; j_call: TRBJ1-1; d_call: TRBD1; cdr3_nt: TGTGCCAGCAGTTACGGACAGGGACGTGCTTTCTTT; cdr3_aa: CASSYGQGRAFF
v_call: TRBV6-6; clone_size: -; j_call: TRBJ2-6; d_call: -; cdr3_nt: TGTGCCAGCGAGAACTCTGGGGCCAACGTCCTGACTTTC; cdr3_aa: CASENSGANVLTF
v_call: TRBV29-1; clone_size: few; j_call: TRBJ2-2; d_call: -; cdr3_nt: TGCAGCGTTGGGTCAGGGGCAAACACCGGGGAGCTGTTTTTT; cdr3_aa: CSVGSGANTGELFF
v_call: TRBV7-2; clone_size: few; j_call: TRBJ2-3; d_call: -; cdr3_nt: TGTGCCAGCAGCCTGGCCTCTGAGCGGTGGGCGGGAGATACGCAGTATTTT; cdr3_aa: CASSLASERWAGDTQYF
v_call: TRBV5-1; clone_size: many; j_call: TRBJ2-7; d_call: TRBD2; cdr3_nt: TGCGCCAGCAGTACTAGCGGGAGTTACGAGCAGTACTTC; cdr3_aa: CASSTSGSYEQYF
v_call: TRBV15; clone_size: few; j_call: TRBJ2-5; d_call: -; cdr3_nt: TGTGCCACAGCCCGGGAGTACCAAGAGACCCAGTACTTC; cdr3_aa: CATAREYQETQYF
v_call: TRBV18; clone_size: few; j_call: TRBJ1-1; d_call: -; cdr3_nt: TGTGCCAGCTCACCCTCGACAGGATGGGACACTGAAGCTTTCTTT; cdr3_aa: CASSPSTGWDTEAFF
v_call: TRBV4-2; clone_size: -; j_call: TRBJ2-7; d_call: TRBD2; cdr3_nt: TGTGCCAGCAGCCAAGTACTAGCGGGGGGAAACTCCTACGAGCAGTACTTC; cdr3_aa: CASSQVLAGGNSYEQYF
v_call: TRBV4-1; clone_size: many; j_call: TRBJ1-1; d_call: TRBD1; cdr3_nt: TGCGCCAGCAGCCAAGATTCAAGGGACAGGGGGTTTCCCACTGAAGCTTTCTTT; cdr3_aa: CASSQDSRDRGFPTEAFF
v_call: TRBV4-2; clone_size: many; j_call: TRBJ2-5; d_call: -; cdr3_nt: TGTGCCAGCAGCCAAGGCAACCGGATCCAAGAGACCCAGTACTTC; cdr3_aa: CASSQGNRIQETQYF
v_call: TRBV29-1; clone_size: few; j_call: TRBJ2-7; d_call: TRBD1; cdr3_nt: TGCAGCGTTGAAGATCCTTTGACAGGGGGTTCCTACGAGCAGTACTTC; cdr3_aa: CSVEDPLTGGSYEQYF
v_call: TRBV2; clone_size: -; j_call: TRBJ1-5; d_call: -; cdr3_nt: TGTGCCAGCCAGCGGGGGGCAGGGTTTCAGCCCCAGCATTTT; cdr3_aa: CASQRGAGFQPQHF
v_call: TRBV6-2/TRBV6-3; clone_size: many; j_call: TRBJ2-5; d_call: TRBD2; cdr3_nt: TGTGCCAGCAGTTTCGACCGGGACTACCCACCACAAGAGACCCAGTACTTC; cdr3_aa: CASSFDRDYPPQETQYF
v_call: TRBV27; clone_size: few; j_call: TRBJ2-5; d_call: TRBD2; cdr3_nt: TGTGCCAGCAGTCCCCTCGGACTAGCGGGGGGGCAGGGGCAAGAGACCCAGTACTTC; cdr3_aa: CASSPLGLAGGQGQETQYF
v_call: TRBV12-3/TRBV12-4; clone_size: -; j_call: TRBJ2-3; d_call: TRBD2; cdr3_nt: TGTGCCAGCAGGCGGACTAGCGGGATTAGCACAGATACGCAGTATTTT; cdr3_aa: CASRRTSGISTDTQYF